This T cell receptor beta chain was captured in a study of early T cells in non-severe SARS-CoV-2 infection. The study's findings and limits: There was a bias toward anti-spike CD8 responses in VDJdb matching, which missed private and CD4 specificities.

Remarks on this clonotype: Its antigen is unknown.

The CDR3 runs to 14 residues. The germline V gene has CDR1 MGHDK and CDR2 SYGVNS. The ends were cut back, 4 bases at V and 4 bases at J, with 13 bases in the middle. TCRdb passed the 5' RACE reads through MiXCR, listing each CDR3 protein once. The sample lists nearly 45,000 distinct CDR3 sequences; approximately 11% were seen once. The chain joins TRBV25-1 to TRBJ2-5; a possible D gene is TRBD1 (6 bases). Material: whole blood. This TCR was recovered from an adult who was a healthcare worker with PCR-confirmed SARS-CoV-2 infection or an uninfected control (not recorded which). CDR3 DNA sequence: TGTGCCAGCAGTGCCAACAGGGATGTAGAGACCCAGTACTTC. Its translation: CASSANRDVETQYF.